These T cell receptor beta chains were read from a single sample in a study of CD4 T cells in relation to SARS-CoV-2 and coronaviruses. These TCRs' antigens remain unknown. This table comes from immunoSEQ multiplex PCR, and its TCRdb copy is limited to in-frame clones, with some not included. The repertoire includes roughly 28,000 clones, 73% of them detected once, and about a fifth sits in the top ten. Sequenced material: CD4+ T cells from PBMCs, cultured in vitro. These receptors all come from a human donor in good health. The CDR3 runs from the conserved cysteine through the conserved F or W. The D gene is left open where the match is weak. Not every row has a clone size; where given, it reads once, few, many or a size class.

v_gene: TRBV4-1
abundance: once
j_gene: TRBJ1-4
d_gene: NA
CDR3aa: CASSQGRVATNEKLFF
CDR3nt: TGCGCCAGCAGCCAGGGGAGAGTAGCAACTAATGAAAAACTGTTTTTT

v_gene: TRBV5-4
abundance: NA
j_gene: TRBJ2-6
d_gene: NA
CDR3aa: CASSQSYGASPSGANVLTF
CDR3nt: TGTGCCAGCAGCCAGAGCTATGGGGCCTCGCCCTCTGGGGCCAACGTCCTGACTTTC

v_gene: TRBV11-3
abundance: NA
j_gene: TRBJ2-3
d_gene: TRBD2
CDR3aa: CASSQREGSADTQYF
CDR3nt: TGTGCCAGCAGCCAGCGGGAGGGAAGCGCAGATACGCAGTATTTT

v_gene: TRBV5-4
abundance: NA
j_gene: TRBJ1-4
d_gene: NA
CDR3aa: CASSLHGGQRSNEKLFF
CDR3nt: TGTGCCAGCAGCTTGCATGGGGGGCAGAGATCTAATGAAAAACTGTTTTTT

v_gene: TRBV5-6
abundance: NA
j_gene: TRBJ1-2
d_gene: TRBD1
CDR3aa: CASTRQGADYGYTF
CDR3nt: TGTGCCAGCACCCGACAGGGGGCTGACTATGGCTACACCTTC

v_gene: TRBV19
abundance: NA
j_gene: TRBJ1-4
d_gene: NA
CDR3aa: CASRQISSEKLFF
CDR3nt: TGTGCCAGTCGACAGATTAGTAGTGAAAAACTGTTTTTT

v_gene: TRBV2
abundance: NA
j_gene: TRBJ1-4
d_gene: TRBD1
CDR3aa: CASRARTGTNEKLFF
CDR3nt: TGTGCCAGCAGGGCCCGGACAGGGACGAATGAAAAACTGTTTTTT

v_gene: TRBV10-1
abundance: NA
j_gene: TRBJ1-2
d_gene: NA
CDR3aa: CASSERRGYTF
CDR3nt: TGCGCCAGCAGTGAAAGGCGGGGCTACACCTTC

v_gene: TRBV5-1
abundance: NA
j_gene: TRBJ2-7
d_gene: NA
CDR3aa: CASSLDGGSYEQYF
CDR3nt: TGCGCCAGCAGCTTGGACGGGGGATCCTACGAGCAGTACTTC

v_gene: TRBV7-3
abundance: once
j_gene: TRBJ2-1
d_gene: TRBD2
CDR3aa: CASSLNPGLPYNEQFF
CDR3nt: TGTGCCAGCAGCCTCAACCCGGGACTACCCTACAATGAGCAGTTCTTC

v_gene: TRBV4-3
abundance: NA
j_gene: TRBJ1-5
d_gene: NA
CDR3aa: CASSQDRGSNQPQHF
CDR3nt: TGCGCCAGCAGCCAAGATAGAGGAAGCAATCAGCCCCAGCATTTT

v_gene: TRBV2
abundance: NA
j_gene: TRBJ1-3
d_gene: NA
CDR3aa: CASSEWGPGNTIYF
CDR3nt: TGTGCCAGCAGTGAGTGGGGGCCAGGAAACACCATATATTTT

v_gene: TRBV4-1
abundance: NA
j_gene: TRBJ2-5
d_gene: TRBD2
CDR3aa: CASSQDERGYQETQYF
CDR3nt: TGCGCCAGCAGCCAAGATGAGCGGGGGTACCAAGAGACCCAGTACTTC

v_gene: TRBV5-1
abundance: NA
j_gene: TRBJ2-3
d_gene: TRBD1
CDR3aa: CASSLGQGASDTQYF
CDR3nt: TGCGCCAGCAGCTTGGGACAGGGGGCTTCAGATACGCAGTATTTT

v_gene: TRBV4-2
abundance: NA
j_gene: TRBJ2-3
d_gene: NA
CDR3aa: CASSTRDTDTQYF
CDR3nt: TGTGCCAGCAGCACCCGGGACACAGATACGCAGTATTTT

v_gene: TRBV7-3
abundance: NA
j_gene: TRBJ2-1
d_gene: NA
CDR3aa: CASSLTGSGSYNEQFF
CDR3nt: TGTGCCAGCAGCTTAACGGGCAGCGGGTCCTACAATGAGCAGTTCTTC

v_gene: TRBV7-2
abundance: NA
j_gene: TRBJ2-3
d_gene: TRBD2
CDR3aa: CASSSQPAGGADTQYF
CDR3nt: TGTGCCAGCAGCTCTCAACCTGCGGGGGGCGCAGATACGCAGTATTTT

v_gene: TRBV5-6
abundance: NA
j_gene: TRBJ2-5
d_gene: NA
CDR3aa: CASSSILVPQETQYF
CDR3nt: TGTGCCAGCAGCTCGATACTAGTCCCCCAAGAGACCCAGTACTTC

v_gene: TRBV6-5
abundance: NA
j_gene: TRBJ2-7
d_gene: TRBD2
CDR3aa: CASSRLAGGDYEQYF
CDR3nt: TGTGCCAGCAGTAGACTAGCGGGAGGCGACTACGAGCAGTACTTC

v_gene: TRBV5-1
abundance: NA
j_gene: TRBJ1-6
d_gene: NA
CDR3aa: CASSPHENSPLHF
CDR3nt: TGCGCCAGCAGCCCCCACGAGAATTCACCCCTCCACTTT

v_gene: TRBV5-8
abundance: NA
j_gene: TRBJ2-5
d_gene: TRBD2
CDR3aa: CASSFVRTSGGQETQYF
CDR3nt: TGTGCCAGCAGCTTTGTCCGGACTAGCGGGGGCCAAGAGACCCAGTACTTC

v_gene: TRBV3-1/TRBV3-2
abundance: NA
j_gene: TRBJ1-1
d_gene: NA
CDR3aa: CASSQVANTEAFF
CDR3nt: TGTGCCAGCAGCCAAGTGGCAAACACTGAAGCTTTCTTT

v_gene: TRBV12-3/TRBV12-4
abundance: NA
j_gene: TRBJ2-5
d_gene: NA
CDR3aa: CASSPSGETQYF
CDR3nt: TGTGCCAGCAGTCCGTCTGGAGAGACCCAGTACTTC

v_gene: TRBV10-3
abundance: NA
j_gene: TRBJ1-1
d_gene: NA
CDR3aa: CAISESPGRTEAFF
CDR3nt: TGTGCCATCAGTGAGTCGCCGGGGAGGACTGAAGCTTTCTTT

v_gene: TRBV12-3/TRBV12-4
abundance: NA
j_gene: TRBJ1-1
d_gene: NA
CDR3aa: CASSLTGNTEAFF
CDR3nt: TGTGCCAGCAGTCTCACAGGGAACACTGAAGCTTTCTTT

v_gene: TRBV14
abundance: NA
j_gene: TRBJ2-5
d_gene: TRBD2
CDR3aa: CASSPAGLQETQYF
CDR3nt: TGTGCCAGCAGCCCGGCGGGACTACAAGAGACCCAGTACTTC

v_gene: TRBV30
abundance: NA
j_gene: TRBJ2-7
d_gene: TRBD1
CDR3aa: CASIQDRVGEQYF
CDR3nt: TGTGCCTCGATCCAGGACAGGGTGGGCGAGCAGTACTTC

v_gene: TRBV7-2
abundance: few
j_gene: TRBJ2-7
d_gene: TRBD2
CDR3aa: CASSLAGTAGYEQYF
CDR3nt: TGTGCCAGCAGCTTAGCTGGTACAGCGGGGTACGAGCAGTACTTC

v_gene: TRBV30
abundance: NA
j_gene: TRBJ1-3
d_gene: NA
CDR3aa: CASSDLAGNTIYF
CDR3nt: TGTGCCTCAAGCGACCTCGCTGGAAACACCATATATTTT

v_gene: TRBV3-1/TRBV3-2
abundance: NA
j_gene: TRBJ2-3
d_gene: NA
CDR3aa: CASSQDNGVGTDTQYF
CDR3nt: TGTGCCAGCAGCCAAGACAACGGGGTTGGCACAGATACGCAGTATTTT

v_gene: TRBV7-2
abundance: NA
j_gene: TRBJ1-2
d_gene: NA
CDR3aa: CASSLAGMYGYTF
CDR3nt: TGTGCCAGCAGCTTAGCAGGGATGTATGGCTACACCTTC

v_gene: TRBV9
abundance: NA
j_gene: TRBJ2-1
d_gene: NA
CDR3aa: CASSVGSSYNEQFF
CDR3nt: TGTGCCAGCAGCGTTGGGAGCTCCTACAATGAGCAGTTCTTC

v_gene: TRBV18
abundance: NA
j_gene: TRBJ2-1
d_gene: TRBD1
CDR3aa: CASSPTGQGSDEQFF
CDR3nt: TGTGCCAGCTCACCTACGGGACAGGGGTCCGATGAGCAGTTCTTC

v_gene: TRBV18
abundance: few
j_gene: TRBJ1-1
d_gene: NA
CDR3aa: CASSLARGANTEAFF
CDR3nt: TGTGCCAGCTCACTCGCTAGAGGGGCGAACACTGAAGCTTTCTTT

v_gene: TRBV9
abundance: NA
j_gene: TRBJ2-2
d_gene: NA
CDR3aa: CASSVQAGPKNTGELFF
CDR3nt: TGTGCCAGCAGCGTACAGGCGGGACCCAAGAACACCGGGGAGCTGTTTTTT

v_gene: TRBV11-3
abundance: NA
j_gene: TRBJ2-7
d_gene: TRBD1
CDR3aa: CASSTGDYEQYF
CDR3nt: TGTGCCAGCAGCACAGGGGATTACGAGCAGTACTTC

v_gene: TRBV6-2/TRBV6-3
abundance: once
j_gene: TRBJ2-7
d_gene: NA
CDR3aa: CASSSLLQGTPYEQYF
CDR3nt: TGTGCCAGCAGCTCATTACTGCAGGGGACGCCCTACGAGCAGTACTTC

v_gene: TRBV30
abundance: NA
j_gene: TRBJ2-7
d_gene: NA
CDR3aa: CAWSASYEQYF
CDR3nt: TGTGCCTGGAGTGCCTCCTACGAGCAGTACTTC

v_gene: TRBV11-3
abundance: NA
j_gene: TRBJ2-2
d_gene: TRBD2
CDR3aa: CASSYGSGGFTGELFF
CDR3nt: TGTGCCAGCAGCTATGGTAGCGGGGGGTTCACCGGGGAGCTGTTTTTT

v_gene: TRBV7-2
abundance: NA
j_gene: TRBJ2-3
d_gene: NA
CDR3aa: CASSLVYLDTQYF
CDR3nt: TGTGCCAGCAGCTTAGTTTATTTGGATACGCAGTATTTT

v_gene: TRBV4-2
abundance: NA
j_gene: TRBJ2-5
d_gene: TRBD2
CDR3aa: CASSQEGLAGKETQYF
CDR3nt: TGTGCCAGCAGCCAAGAGGGACTAGCGGGGAAAGAGACCCAGTACTTC

v_gene: TRBV28
abundance: few
j_gene: TRBJ2-6
d_gene: TRBD2
CDR3aa: CASAGGGNSGANVLTF
CDR3nt: TGTGCCAGCGCGGGGGGGGGAAACTCTGGGGCCAACGTCCTGACTTTC

v_gene: TRBV19
abundance: NA
j_gene: TRBJ2-7
d_gene: TRBD1
CDR3aa: CASSVDRVYSYEQYF
CDR3nt: TGTGCCAGTAGTGTCGACAGGGTTTACTCCTACGAGCAGTACTTC

v_gene: TRBV4-1
abundance: few
j_gene: TRBJ1-1
d_gene: NA
CDR3aa: CASSQYSQVKGGNTEAFF
CDR3nt: TGCGCCAGCAGCCAGTATTCACAGGTTAAAGGGGGGAACACTGAAGCTTTCTTT

v_gene: TRBV28
abundance: NA
j_gene: TRBJ1-2
d_gene: TRBD1
CDR3aa: CASSLYPGGSDGYTF
CDR3nt: TGTGCCAGCAGTTTGTATCCAGGGGGATCAGATGGCTACACCTTC

v_gene: TRBV7-9
abundance: NA
j_gene: TRBJ2-3
d_gene: TRBD1
CDR3aa: CASIQGRDRALDTQYF
CDR3nt: TGTGCCAGCATCCAGGGCCGGGACAGGGCCCTAGATACGCAGTATTTT

v_gene: TRBV14
abundance: NA
j_gene: TRBJ2-2
d_gene: NA
CDR3aa: CASSPFRTGTGELFF
CDR3nt: TGTGCCAGCAGCCCCTTCCGAACAGGGACCGGGGAGCTGTTTTTT

v_gene: TRBV29-1
abundance: once
j_gene: TRBJ2-3
d_gene: NA
CDR3aa: CSVDTVVTQYF
CDR3nt: TGCAGCGTGGATACGGTCGTTACGCAGTATTTT

v_gene: TRBV9
abundance: NA
j_gene: TRBJ1-1
d_gene: NA
CDR3aa: CASSADYFTEAFF
CDR3nt: TGTGCCAGCAGTGCGGACTATTTCACTGAAGCTTTCTTT

v_gene: TRBV5-6
abundance: NA
j_gene: TRBJ2-1
d_gene: NA
CDR3aa: CASSLSSSERGAYNEQFF
CDR3nt: TGTGCCAGCAGCTTGTCCTCTAGCGAAAGGGGGGCCTACAATGAGCAGTTCTTC

v_gene: TRBV5-6
abundance: NA
j_gene: TRBJ1-1
d_gene: TRBD1
CDR3aa: CASSWDRGRGLARDTEAFF
CDR3nt: TGTGCCAGCAGCTGGGACAGGGGGCGAGGCCTGGCGCGGGACACTGAAGCTTTCTTT

v_gene: TRBV4-3
abundance: once
j_gene: TRBJ2-5
d_gene: NA
CDR3aa: CASSQDAASAQETQYF
CDR3nt: TGCGCCAGCAGCCAAGATGCGGCTAGCGCTCAAGAGACCCAGTACTTC

v_gene: TRBV13
abundance: few
j_gene: TRBJ2-7
d_gene: NA
CDR3aa: CASSQGASGGEQYF
CDR3nt: TGTGCCAGCAGTCAAGGGGCGTCCGGGGGAGAGCAGTACTTC

v_gene: TRBV4-2
abundance: NA
j_gene: TRBJ2-1
d_gene: TRBD2
CDR3aa: CASSQAQRGGNEQFF
CDR3nt: TGTGCCAGCAGCCAAGCGCAGCGGGGGGGCAATGAGCAGTTCTTC

v_gene: TRBV6-2/TRBV6-3
abundance: few
j_gene: TRBJ2-1
d_gene: NA
CDR3aa: CASSFDYSRDEQFF
CDR3nt: TGTGCCAGCAGCTTCGACTATTCGCGGGATGAGCAGTTCTTC

v_gene: TRBV2
abundance: NA
j_gene: TRBJ2-2
d_gene: NA
CDR3aa: CASSRRGELFF
CDR3nt: TGTGCCAGCAGTAGACGCGGGGAGCTGTTTTTT

v_gene: TRBV29-1
abundance: NA
j_gene: TRBJ2-3
d_gene: NA
CDR3aa: CSATGGSDTQYF
CDR3nt: TGCAGCGCGACGGGGGGCTCAGATACGCAGTATTTT

v_gene: TRBV5-1
abundance: NA
j_gene: TRBJ2-1
d_gene: NA
CDR3aa: CASSLGQGGEQFF
CDR3nt: TGCGCCAGCAGCTTGGGACAAGGAGGAGAGCAGTTCTTC

v_gene: TRBV19
abundance: few
j_gene: TRBJ2-7
d_gene: NA
CDR3aa: CASSSDPGHSYEQYF
CDR3nt: TGTGCCAGTAGTTCCGATCCGGGACACTCCTACGAGCAGTACTTC